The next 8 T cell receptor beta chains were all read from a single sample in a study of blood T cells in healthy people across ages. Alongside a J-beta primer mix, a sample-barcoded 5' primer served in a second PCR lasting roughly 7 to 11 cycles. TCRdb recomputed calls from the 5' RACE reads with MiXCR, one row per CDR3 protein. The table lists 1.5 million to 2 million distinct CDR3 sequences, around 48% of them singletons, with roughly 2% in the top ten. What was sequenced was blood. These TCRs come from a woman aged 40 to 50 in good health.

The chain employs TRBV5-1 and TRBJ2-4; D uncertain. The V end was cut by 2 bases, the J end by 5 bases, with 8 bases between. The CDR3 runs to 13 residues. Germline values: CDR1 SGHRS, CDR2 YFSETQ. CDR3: CASSFSRQNIQYF. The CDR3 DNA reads TGCGCCAGCAGCTTCTCAAGACAAAACATTCAGTACTTC.

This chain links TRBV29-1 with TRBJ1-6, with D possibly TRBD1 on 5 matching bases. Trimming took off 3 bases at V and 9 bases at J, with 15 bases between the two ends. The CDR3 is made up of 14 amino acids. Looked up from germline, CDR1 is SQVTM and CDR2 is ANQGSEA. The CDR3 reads CSVDEAGNGSPLHF. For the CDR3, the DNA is TGCAGCGTTGACGAGGCAGGGAATGGTTCACCCCTCCACTTT.

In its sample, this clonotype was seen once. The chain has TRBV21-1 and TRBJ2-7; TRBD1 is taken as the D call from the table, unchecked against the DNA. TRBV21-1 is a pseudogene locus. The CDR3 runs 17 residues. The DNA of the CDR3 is TGTGCCAGCAGCAAAGATGGCATTAACAGGGAAGCCTACGAGCAGTACTTC. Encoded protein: CASSKDGINREAYEQYF.

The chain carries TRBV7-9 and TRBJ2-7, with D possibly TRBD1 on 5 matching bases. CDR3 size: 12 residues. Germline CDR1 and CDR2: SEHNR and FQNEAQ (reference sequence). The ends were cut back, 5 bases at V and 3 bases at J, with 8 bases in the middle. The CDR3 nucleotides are TGTGCCAGCAGCGAGGACAACTACGAGCAGTACTTC. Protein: CASSEDNYEQYF.

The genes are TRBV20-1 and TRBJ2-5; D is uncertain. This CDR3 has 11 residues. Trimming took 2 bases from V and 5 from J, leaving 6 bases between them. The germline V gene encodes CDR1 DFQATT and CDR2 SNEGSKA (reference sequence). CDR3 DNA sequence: TGCAGTGCTAGACACTTCGAGACCCAGTACTTC. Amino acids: CSARHFETQYF.

The CDR3 region is CASSPLPQGRNNEQYF. CDR3 nucleotide sequence: TGTGCCAGCAGCCCCCTCCCTCAGGGCAGGAACAACGAGCAGTACTTC. V and J are TRBV28 and TRBJ2-7; D may be TRBD1 (5 bases). This CDR3 is 16 amino acids long. V lost 6 bases, J lost 5 bases, and 23 bases lay in between. CDR1 and CDR2 (germline): MDHEN, SYDVKM.

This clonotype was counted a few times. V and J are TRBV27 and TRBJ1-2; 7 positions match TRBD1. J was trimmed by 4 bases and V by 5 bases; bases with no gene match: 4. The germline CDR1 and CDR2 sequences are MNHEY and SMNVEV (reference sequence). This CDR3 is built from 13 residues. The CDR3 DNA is TGTGCCAGCAGTCGCCCAGGGGGCTATGGCTACACCTTC. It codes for CASSRPGGYGYTF.

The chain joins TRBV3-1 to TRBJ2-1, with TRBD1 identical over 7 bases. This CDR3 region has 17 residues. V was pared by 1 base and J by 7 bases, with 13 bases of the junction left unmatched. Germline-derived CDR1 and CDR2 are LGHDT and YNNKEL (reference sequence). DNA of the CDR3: TGTGCCAGCAGCCAAGTTTCCACAGGGGCATTTAGTAATGAGCAGTTCTTC. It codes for CASSQVSTGAFSNEQFF.